The 23 T cell receptor beta chains below all came from one sample that was sequenced in a study of cytomegalovirus exposure and HLA in healthy donors. Researchers ran the PCR with 60 Vbeta and 13 Jbeta primers. Assay used: immunoSEQ multiplex PCR; TCRdb lists only in-frame clones, some missing. The data contain fewer than 110,000 clones, more than 65% of them singletons. Sequencing was performed on PBMCs. The receptors come from a man under 40 in good health and CMV-seronegative.

The chain employs TRBV5-1 and TRBJ1-6, with D tentatively TRBD1 (6 bases). The germline V gene has CDR1 SGHRS and CDR2 YFSETQ. Trimming left V 0 bases short and J 10 bases short, with 17 bases between. This CDR3 is built from 16 residues. The CDR3 is CASSLGGQSSGSPLHF. In DNA form, the CDR3 reads TGCGCCAGCAGCTTGGGGGGGCAATCATCGGGATCACCCCTCCACTTT.

The rearrangement links TRBV29-1 to TRBJ1-5, with unresolved D. The CDR3 covers 13 residues. V lost 5 bases to trimming and J lost 4 bases, with 12 bases between them. CDR1 SQVTM and CDR2 ANQGSEA come from the germline V gene. The CDR3 bases are TGCAGCGTTCGCCAGGCACAAAATCAGCCCCAGCATTTT. Its protein is CSVRQAQNQPQHF. Full variable domain (outside the CDR3, taken from reference TRBV29-1 and TRBJ1-5): SAVISQKPSRDICQRGTSLTIQCQVDSQVTMMFWYRQQPGQSLTLIATANQGSEATYESGFVIDKFPISRPNLTFSTLTVSNMSPEDSSIYLCSVRQAQNQPQHFGDGTRLSIL.

The V gene is TRBV6-5, the J gene TRBJ1-2, with 10 bases aligning to TRBD1. The V segment lost 4 bases and the J segment 14 bases; nucleotides outside the gene matches: 10. The CDR3 contains 13 residues. Looked up from germline, CDR1 is MNHEY and CDR2 is SVGAGI. The CDR3 DNA sequence: TGTGCCAGCAGTTTGGGGACAGGGGTTTTTCGAACCTTC. Translated: CASSLGTGVFRTF.

The genes are TRBV2 and TRBJ2-7; unclear D gene. The V and J ends lost 5 bases and 0 bases respectively, with 20 bases between them. CDR3 size: 17 residues. CDR1 and CDR2 from the germline V gene are SNHLY and FYNNEI. The CDR3 nucleotides read TGTGCCAGCAGTTCAGACTTTCCGAGAAGGAGCTCCTACGAGCAGTACTTC. Protein sequence: CASSSDFPRRSSYEQYF.

V and J are TRBV12-5 and TRBJ2-1; a weak D match, TRBD2 (5 bases). The CDR3 is made up of 15 amino acids. Germline CDR1 LGHNT, CDR2 FRNRAP. V was cut by 10 bases and J by 7 bases, with 23 bases left in between. This chain's CDR3 is CATPAPGKRWNEQFF. For the CDR3, the DNA is TGTGCTACCCCCGCTCCGGGGAAAAGATGGAATGAGCAGTTCTTC.

The chain recombines TRBV28 with TRBJ2-7; 11 nucleotides line up with TRBD1. Germline V gene lookup returns CDR1 MDHEN and CDR2 SYDVKM. Trimming at V came to 8 bases and at J to 4 bases, leaving 1 base not matched to a gene. The CDR3 spans 12 residues. CDR3 coding DNA: TGTGCCAGCCGGGACAGGGGGTACGAGCAGTACTTC. Encoded protein: CASRDRGYEQYF.

The V gene is TRBV14, the J gene TRBJ1-1; TRBD1 is a possible D gene (5 bases). The CDR3 sequence is 14 residues long. V was pared by 4 bases and J by 1 base, with 10 bases between. Germline-derived CDR1 and CDR2 are SGHDN and FVKESK. CDR3 residues: CASSLSGANTEAFF. The CDR3 bases are TGTGCCAGCAGCCTAAGCGGGGCGAACACTGAAGCTTTCTTT.

In its sample, this clone was seen a few times. The chain is built from TRBV28 and TRBJ2-1; 14 positions agree with TRBD2. The length of the CDR3 is 16 residues. The germline gives CDR1 MDHEN, CDR2 SYDVKM. J lost 6 bases, V lost 5 bases, and 6 bases had no gene match. The CDR3 DNA reads as TGTGCCAGCAGTCAAGGGACTAGCGGGAGCCCCAATGAGCAGTTCTTC. Its protein product is CASSQGTSGSPNEQFF.

This chain uses TRBV27 with TRBJ1-1; D call uncertain. V shed 4 bases and J shed 0 bases, with 6 bases lying between them. Germline CDR1 and CDR2: MNHEY and SMNVEV (reference sequence). CDR3 length equals 13 residues. The CDR3 DNA sequence: TGTGCCAGCAGTTCTACCCTGAACACTGAAGCTTTCTTT. It is translated as CASSSTLNTEAFF.

J is TRBJ2-7 and V is TRBV30; 9 bases are shared with TRBD1. V lost 2 bases and J lost 1; bases outside the gene matches: 12. The CDR3 is made up of 17 amino acids. In germline, CDR1 is GTSNPN, CDR2 SVGIG (reference sequence). The CDR3 loop is CAWSYQPGQGRSYEQYF. CDR3 coding DNA: TGTGCCTGGAGTTATCAACCGGGACAGGGAAGGTCCTACGAGCAGTACTTC.

There are many counts of this clone. This rearrangement joins TRBV7-3 to TRBJ2-5, with D possibly matching TRBD2 (7 bases). V was clipped by 3 bases and J by 5 bases, with 13 bases between them. Germline CDR1 reads SGHTA; CDR2 reads FQGTGA. The CDR3 contains 14 residues. CDR3 sequence reads: CASSFGGARETQYF. The CDR3 region has the DNA TGTGCCAGCAGCTTTGGGGGGGCCCGGGAGACCCAGTACTTC.

This rearrangement joins TRBV11-2 to TRBJ2-7; 8 bases are shared with TRBD1. CDR3 size: 13 residues. Trimming at V came to 3 bases and at J to 4 bases, leaving 2 bases not matched to a gene. The germline V gene has CDR1 SGHAT and CDR2 FQNNGV. In nucleotides, the CDR3 is TGTGCCAGCAGCTTGCAGGGGGCTTACGAGCAGTACTTC. Its translation: CASSLQGAYEQYF.

V is TRBV7-9 and J is TRBJ2-5; a weak D match, TRBD2 (6 bases). Trimming took 2 bases from V and 5 from J, leaving 9 bases between them. The germline V gene has CDR1 SEHNR and CDR2 FQNEAQ (reference sequence). This CDR3 is built from 13 residues. For the CDR3, the DNA is TGTGCCAGCAGCTTAACGGGGGTGGAGACCCAGTACTTC. As protein: CASSLTGVETQYF.

J is TRBJ1-5 and V is TRBV27, with D uncertain. CDR3 length: 15 amino acids. The germline V and J ends were trimmed by 9 bases and 9 bases, with 24 bases remaining between them. Germline V lookup: CDR1 MNHEY, CDR2 SMNVEV (reference sequence). CDR3 sequence reads: CASSGPDVAESPQHF. CDR3 in DNA: TGTGCCAGTTCCGGCCCCGACGTAGCCGAATCGCCCCAGCATTTT.

This chain joins TRBV4-1 and TRBJ2-1, with TRBD2 identical over 7 bases. In germline, CDR1 is MGHRA, CDR2 YSYEKL. Germline trimming cut 7 bases from V and 10 bases from J; bases unmatched to any gene: 13. The CDR3 sequence is 14 residues long. CDR3 loop: CASTRSGEAGEQFF. The CDR3 DNA reads as TGCGCCAGCACCCGAAGCGGGGAAGCGGGGGAGCAGTTCTTC.

This chain uses TRBV5-1 with TRBJ2-1; 11 positions agree with TRBD2. V lost 7 bases to trimming and J lost 8 bases; unmatched junction nucleotides: 14. The CDR3 runs 16 residues. CDR1 and CDR2 from the germline V gene are SGHRS and YFSETQ. The CDR3 reads CASRKDLAGGKYEQFF. The CDR3 DNA is TGCGCCAGCCGCAAAGATCTAGCGGGAGGAAAGTATGAGCAGTTCTTC.

The chain is built from TRBV20-1 and TRBJ2-7, with D perhaps matching TRBD2 (7 bases). V was pared by 6 bases and J by 2 bases, with 8 bases between. There are 11 residues in the CDR3. Germline lookup yields CDR1 DFQATT and CDR2 SNEGSKA (reference sequence). This CDR3 reads CSAGGAYEQYF. CDR3 coding DNA: TGCAGTGCAGGGGGGGCCTACGAGCAGTACTTC.

The CDR3 region is CASSPRGRVPYGYTF. CDR3 nucleotides: TGTGCCAGCAGCCCTCGAGGCAGGGTCCCCTATGGCTACACCTTC. This chain connects TRBV4-2 to TRBJ1-2; maybe TRBD1 (5 bases). Deletions cut 4 bases from V and 4 bases from J, with 16 bases between. In germline, CDR1 is LGHNA, CDR2 YNFKEQ. CDR3 length equals 15 residues.

The chain combines TRBV14 with TRBJ1-1; 7 bases map to TRBD1. V shed 4 bases and J 5 bases; nucleotides not matched to a gene: 7. The CDR3 length is 14 residues. CDR1 and CDR2 from the germline V gene are SGHDN and FVKESK. CDR3 nucleotide sequence: TGTGCCAGCAGCCCGTACAGGGGAAGAACTGAAGCTTTCTTT. This encodes CASSPYRGRTEAFF.

The sample holds one count of this clone. CDR3 DNA: TGTGCCAGCAGCTTTGGCGGGGGCAACAATGAGCAGTTCTTC. This sequence encodes CASSFGGGNNEQFF. The rearrangement links TRBV7-9 to TRBJ2-1; a possible D gene is TRBD2 (7 bases). The CDR3 covers 14 residues. The V gene lost 3 bases and the J gene lost 5 bases, with 11 bases spanning the gap. Germline CDR1 and CDR2: SEHNR and FQNEAQ (reference sequence). The variable domain in full, with the rest retrieved from reference TRBV7-9 and TRBJ2-1, is DTGVSQNPRHKITKRGQNVTFRCDPISEHNRLYWYRQTLGQGPEFLTYFQNEAQLEKSRLLSDRFSAERPKGSFSTLEIQRTEQGDSAMYLCASSFGGGNNEQFFGPGTRLTVL.

The chain combines TRBV21-1 with TRBJ2-1; the table's D call, TRBD1, has no DNA check behind it. TRBV21-1 is a known pseudogene. CDR3 size: 14 residues. The CDR3, as DNA: TGTGCCAGCAGCTTAAAGGTGGGGGCCGATGAGCAGTTCTTC. This encodes CASSLKVGADEQFF.

The chain carries TRBV2 and TRBJ1-4, with a possible D match to TRBD1 (5 bases). Trimming removed 6 bases at V and 4 bases at J, with 15 bases between. The CDR3 runs 15 residues. The germline CDR1 and CDR2 sequences are SNHLY and FYNNEI. This CDR3 reads CASSRSGGINEKLFF. Here the CDR3 DNA reads TGTGCCAGCAGCCGTTCTGGGGGGATTAATGAAAAACTGTTTTTT.

This chain links TRBV9 with TRBJ2-7; D is possibly TRBD1 (6 bases). CDR1 is SGDLS and CDR2 is YYNGEE in the germline V gene. The germline V and J ends were trimmed by 4 bases and 2 bases, with 16 bases remaining between them. This CDR3 is 15 amino acids long. This chain's CDR3 is CASSPPSDRTYEQYF. DNA of the CDR3: TGTGCCAGCAGCCCACCCTCGGACAGAACCTACGAGCAGTACTTC.